This entry lists 5 T cell receptor beta chains sequenced from one sample in a study of T cell repertoires in cytomegalovirus infection. One entry per CDR3 protein, called by TCRdb with MiXCR from the reads. The repertoire holds fewer than 850,000 distinct CDR3 sequences, with around 29% as singletons. These receptors have no known antigen. This sample comprised cultured CD8+ T cells from PBMCs, obtained from culture after CMV antigen stimulation. The receptors were gathered from a human donor in good health (CMV status not recorded). Some clones in this sample may be carry-over from other donors' samples.

The chain is built from TRBV29-1 and TRBJ1-1, with D tentatively TRBD1 (6 bases). V lost 4 bases, J lost 5 bases, and 17 bases lay in between. The CDR3 runs 14 residues. Germline loops: CDR1 SQVTM, CDR2 ANQGSEA. CDR3 loop: CSVAGRGARTEAFF. The CDR3 nucleotides are TGCAGCGTTGCGGGACGGGGGGCTCGGACTGAAGCTTTCTTT.

At least ten counts were recorded for this clonotype. The rearrangement uses TRBV7-6 and TRBJ1-3, with D uncertain. This CDR3 has 14 amino acids. V was trimmed by 2 bases and J by 0 bases, leaving 5 bases between them. Germline-derived CDR1 and CDR2 are SGHVS and FNYEAQ. The CDR3 loop is CASSLSGSGNTIYF. DNA of the CDR3: TGTGCCAGCAGCTTATCAGGCTCTGGAAACACCATATATTTT.

V gene TRBV20-1 combines with J gene TRBJ1-5, with D unresolved. Germline CDR1 DFQATT, CDR2 SNEGSKA (reference sequence). V lost 2 bases to trimming and J lost 5 bases, with 19 bases between them. The CDR3 contains 16 residues. In DNA, the CDR3 is TGCAGTGCTAGAACACTGAAACTTAACCCCGATCAGCCCCAGCATTTT. It translates to CSARTLKLNPDQPQHF.

The chain employs TRBV7-9 and TRBJ2-5; D ambiguous. The ends were cut back, 1 base at V and 5 bases at J, with 14 bases in the middle. The CDR3 covers 15 residues. Germline V gene lookup returns CDR1 SEHNR and CDR2 FQNEAQ (reference sequence). The CDR3 DNA is TGTGCCAGCAGCTTAGGAGTAAGCGTCGTTGAGACCCAGTACTTC. Translating gives CASSLGVSVVETQYF.

There are many counts of this clonotype. This chain joins TRBV27 and TRBJ2-2; 8 bases are a match to TRBD2. The CDR3 covers 17 residues. The V gene's germline CDR1 is MNHEY and CDR2 SMNVEV (reference sequence). The trim removed 5 bases at V and 4 bases at J, leaving 12 bases unmatched. CDR3 amino acids: CASSPLYGRGGTGELFF. CDR3 in DNA: TGTGCCAGCAGTCCTCTCTACGGACGGGGGGGCACCGGGGAGCTGTTTTTT.